The T cell receptor beta chain described here comes from a study of identical twins. This clonotype was counted between two and nine times. The germline V gene encodes CDR1 MNHEY and CDR2 SVGEGT. With V trimmed by 2 bases and J by 9 bases, 2 bases remained unmatched. The CDR3 contains 13 residues. One entry per CDR3 protein results from TCRdb running MiXCR on the 5' RACE reads. Here the sample spans 1.5 million or so distinct CDR3 sequences, less than 40% being singletons. The sequence was obtained from a newborn girl in good health. The chain is built from TRBV6-2 or TRBV6-3 and TRBJ2-1, with 9 nucleotides matching TRBD2. Material: cord blood. CDR3 sequence (DNA): TGTGCCAGCAGTTACGCGGGGGGGCGTGAGCAGTTCTTC. This codes for CASSYAGGREQFF.